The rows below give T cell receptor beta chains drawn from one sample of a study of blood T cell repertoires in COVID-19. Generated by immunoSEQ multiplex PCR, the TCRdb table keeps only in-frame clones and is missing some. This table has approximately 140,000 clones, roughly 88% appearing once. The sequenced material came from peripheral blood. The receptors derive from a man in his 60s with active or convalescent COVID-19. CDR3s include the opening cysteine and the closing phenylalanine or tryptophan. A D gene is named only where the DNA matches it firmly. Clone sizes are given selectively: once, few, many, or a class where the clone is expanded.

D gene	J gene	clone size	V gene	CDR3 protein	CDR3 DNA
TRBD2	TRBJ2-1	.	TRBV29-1	CSGAGLAGVAEQFF	TGCAGCGGTGCTGGACTAGCGGGGGTCGCTGAGCAGTTCTTC
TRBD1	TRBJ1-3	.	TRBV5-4	CASSPGTARNTIYF	TGTGCCAGCAGCCCCGGGACAGCAAGAAACACCATATATTTT
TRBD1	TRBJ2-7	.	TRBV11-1	CASSSGTGGPYEQYF	TGTGCCAGCAGCTCAGGGACAGGGGGCCCCTACGAGCAGTACTTC
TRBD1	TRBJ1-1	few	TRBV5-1	CASRRQGPGNTEAFF	TGCGCCAGCCGTCGACAGGGGCCAGGGAACACTGAAGCTTTCTTT
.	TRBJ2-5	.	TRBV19	CASSIVGSGETQYF	TGTGCCAGTAGTATAGTTGGTAGCGGAGAGACCCAGTACTTC
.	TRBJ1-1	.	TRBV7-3	CASSLDRTTEAFF	TGTGCCAGCAGCTTAGACAGAACGACTGAAGCTTTCTTT
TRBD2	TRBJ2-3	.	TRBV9	CASSSGRVSDTQYF	TGTGCCAGCAGCTCCGGGAGGGTTTCAGATACGCAGTATTTT
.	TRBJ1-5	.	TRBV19	CATSTRGRGGNQPQHF	TGTGCCACCTCGACAAGGGGGAGGGGGGGCAATCAGCCCCAGCATTTT
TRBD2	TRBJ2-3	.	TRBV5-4	CASNIAGKGTDTQYF	TGTGCCAGCAACATAGCGGGAAAGGGGACAGATACGCAGTATTTT
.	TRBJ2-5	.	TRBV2	CASGGKETQYF	TGTGCCAGCGGGGGGAAGGAGACCCAGTACTTC
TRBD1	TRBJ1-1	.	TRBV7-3	CASSPTPGTAEAFF	TGTGCCAGCAGCCCTACTCCCGGGACAGCTGAAGCTTTCTTT
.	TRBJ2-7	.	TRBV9	CASSVEVGTYEQYF	TGTGCCAGCAGCGTAGAGGTCGGGACTTACGAGCAGTACTTC
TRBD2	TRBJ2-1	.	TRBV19	CASTLGSGRRNEQFF	TGTGCCAGTACCTTGGGGAGCGGGAGAAGGAATGAGCAGTTCTTC
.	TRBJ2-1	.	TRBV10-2	CASSREQPERGEQFF	TGCGCCAGCAGCCGCGAACAGCCCGAACGGGGGGAGCAGTTCTTC
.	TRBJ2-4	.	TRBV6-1	CASSEPATGLLAKNIQYF	TGTGCCAGCAGTGAACCTGCCACAGGACTATTAGCCAAAAACATTCAGTACTTC
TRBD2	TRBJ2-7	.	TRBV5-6	CASSLGTSGRAYEQYF	TGTGCCAGCAGCTTGGGGACTAGCGGGAGGGCCTACGAGCAGTACTTC
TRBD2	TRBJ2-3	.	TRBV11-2	CASSFRGRPTDTQYF	TGTGCCAGCAGCTTCCGCGGGAGGCCCACAGATACGCAGTATTTT
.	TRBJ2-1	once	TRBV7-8	CASSFTGVGEQFF	TGTGCCAGCAGCTTCACCGGGGTCGGTGAGCAGTTCTTC
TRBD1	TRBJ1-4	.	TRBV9	CASSVEGQSGKLFF	TGTGCCAGCAGCGTAGAGGGACAGTCTGGAAAACTGTTTTTT
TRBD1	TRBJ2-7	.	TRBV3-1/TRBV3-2	CASSRWDRDGYEQYF	TGTGCCAGCAGCCGATGGGACAGGGACGGATACGAGCAGTACTTC
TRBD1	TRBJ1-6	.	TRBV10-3	CATGQGTASPLHF	TGTGCCACCGGACAGGGAACGGCTTCACCCCTCCACTTT
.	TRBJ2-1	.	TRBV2	CASSVGGNSYNEQFF	TGTGCCAGCAGTGTCGGCGGGAACTCCTACAATGAGCAGTTCTTC
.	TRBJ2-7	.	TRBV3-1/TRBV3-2	CASSHELLRGHEQYF	TGTGCCAGCAGCCACGAGCTACTCAGGGGCCACGAGCAGTACTTC
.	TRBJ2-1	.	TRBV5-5	CASSLGPVPDNEQFF	TGTGCCAGCAGCTTGGGGCCAGTTCCTGACAATGAGCAGTTCTTC
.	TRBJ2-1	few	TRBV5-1	CASSLGSRNEQFF	TGCGCCAGCAGCTTGGGGTCGAGGAATGAGCAGTTCTTC
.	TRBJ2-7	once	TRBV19	CASSREHSYEQYF	TGTGCCAGTAGTAGGGAGCACTCCTACGAGCAGTACTTC
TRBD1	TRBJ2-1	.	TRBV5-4	CASSGQDRDEQFF	TGTGCCAGCAGCGGTCAGGACAGGGACGAGCAGTTCTTC